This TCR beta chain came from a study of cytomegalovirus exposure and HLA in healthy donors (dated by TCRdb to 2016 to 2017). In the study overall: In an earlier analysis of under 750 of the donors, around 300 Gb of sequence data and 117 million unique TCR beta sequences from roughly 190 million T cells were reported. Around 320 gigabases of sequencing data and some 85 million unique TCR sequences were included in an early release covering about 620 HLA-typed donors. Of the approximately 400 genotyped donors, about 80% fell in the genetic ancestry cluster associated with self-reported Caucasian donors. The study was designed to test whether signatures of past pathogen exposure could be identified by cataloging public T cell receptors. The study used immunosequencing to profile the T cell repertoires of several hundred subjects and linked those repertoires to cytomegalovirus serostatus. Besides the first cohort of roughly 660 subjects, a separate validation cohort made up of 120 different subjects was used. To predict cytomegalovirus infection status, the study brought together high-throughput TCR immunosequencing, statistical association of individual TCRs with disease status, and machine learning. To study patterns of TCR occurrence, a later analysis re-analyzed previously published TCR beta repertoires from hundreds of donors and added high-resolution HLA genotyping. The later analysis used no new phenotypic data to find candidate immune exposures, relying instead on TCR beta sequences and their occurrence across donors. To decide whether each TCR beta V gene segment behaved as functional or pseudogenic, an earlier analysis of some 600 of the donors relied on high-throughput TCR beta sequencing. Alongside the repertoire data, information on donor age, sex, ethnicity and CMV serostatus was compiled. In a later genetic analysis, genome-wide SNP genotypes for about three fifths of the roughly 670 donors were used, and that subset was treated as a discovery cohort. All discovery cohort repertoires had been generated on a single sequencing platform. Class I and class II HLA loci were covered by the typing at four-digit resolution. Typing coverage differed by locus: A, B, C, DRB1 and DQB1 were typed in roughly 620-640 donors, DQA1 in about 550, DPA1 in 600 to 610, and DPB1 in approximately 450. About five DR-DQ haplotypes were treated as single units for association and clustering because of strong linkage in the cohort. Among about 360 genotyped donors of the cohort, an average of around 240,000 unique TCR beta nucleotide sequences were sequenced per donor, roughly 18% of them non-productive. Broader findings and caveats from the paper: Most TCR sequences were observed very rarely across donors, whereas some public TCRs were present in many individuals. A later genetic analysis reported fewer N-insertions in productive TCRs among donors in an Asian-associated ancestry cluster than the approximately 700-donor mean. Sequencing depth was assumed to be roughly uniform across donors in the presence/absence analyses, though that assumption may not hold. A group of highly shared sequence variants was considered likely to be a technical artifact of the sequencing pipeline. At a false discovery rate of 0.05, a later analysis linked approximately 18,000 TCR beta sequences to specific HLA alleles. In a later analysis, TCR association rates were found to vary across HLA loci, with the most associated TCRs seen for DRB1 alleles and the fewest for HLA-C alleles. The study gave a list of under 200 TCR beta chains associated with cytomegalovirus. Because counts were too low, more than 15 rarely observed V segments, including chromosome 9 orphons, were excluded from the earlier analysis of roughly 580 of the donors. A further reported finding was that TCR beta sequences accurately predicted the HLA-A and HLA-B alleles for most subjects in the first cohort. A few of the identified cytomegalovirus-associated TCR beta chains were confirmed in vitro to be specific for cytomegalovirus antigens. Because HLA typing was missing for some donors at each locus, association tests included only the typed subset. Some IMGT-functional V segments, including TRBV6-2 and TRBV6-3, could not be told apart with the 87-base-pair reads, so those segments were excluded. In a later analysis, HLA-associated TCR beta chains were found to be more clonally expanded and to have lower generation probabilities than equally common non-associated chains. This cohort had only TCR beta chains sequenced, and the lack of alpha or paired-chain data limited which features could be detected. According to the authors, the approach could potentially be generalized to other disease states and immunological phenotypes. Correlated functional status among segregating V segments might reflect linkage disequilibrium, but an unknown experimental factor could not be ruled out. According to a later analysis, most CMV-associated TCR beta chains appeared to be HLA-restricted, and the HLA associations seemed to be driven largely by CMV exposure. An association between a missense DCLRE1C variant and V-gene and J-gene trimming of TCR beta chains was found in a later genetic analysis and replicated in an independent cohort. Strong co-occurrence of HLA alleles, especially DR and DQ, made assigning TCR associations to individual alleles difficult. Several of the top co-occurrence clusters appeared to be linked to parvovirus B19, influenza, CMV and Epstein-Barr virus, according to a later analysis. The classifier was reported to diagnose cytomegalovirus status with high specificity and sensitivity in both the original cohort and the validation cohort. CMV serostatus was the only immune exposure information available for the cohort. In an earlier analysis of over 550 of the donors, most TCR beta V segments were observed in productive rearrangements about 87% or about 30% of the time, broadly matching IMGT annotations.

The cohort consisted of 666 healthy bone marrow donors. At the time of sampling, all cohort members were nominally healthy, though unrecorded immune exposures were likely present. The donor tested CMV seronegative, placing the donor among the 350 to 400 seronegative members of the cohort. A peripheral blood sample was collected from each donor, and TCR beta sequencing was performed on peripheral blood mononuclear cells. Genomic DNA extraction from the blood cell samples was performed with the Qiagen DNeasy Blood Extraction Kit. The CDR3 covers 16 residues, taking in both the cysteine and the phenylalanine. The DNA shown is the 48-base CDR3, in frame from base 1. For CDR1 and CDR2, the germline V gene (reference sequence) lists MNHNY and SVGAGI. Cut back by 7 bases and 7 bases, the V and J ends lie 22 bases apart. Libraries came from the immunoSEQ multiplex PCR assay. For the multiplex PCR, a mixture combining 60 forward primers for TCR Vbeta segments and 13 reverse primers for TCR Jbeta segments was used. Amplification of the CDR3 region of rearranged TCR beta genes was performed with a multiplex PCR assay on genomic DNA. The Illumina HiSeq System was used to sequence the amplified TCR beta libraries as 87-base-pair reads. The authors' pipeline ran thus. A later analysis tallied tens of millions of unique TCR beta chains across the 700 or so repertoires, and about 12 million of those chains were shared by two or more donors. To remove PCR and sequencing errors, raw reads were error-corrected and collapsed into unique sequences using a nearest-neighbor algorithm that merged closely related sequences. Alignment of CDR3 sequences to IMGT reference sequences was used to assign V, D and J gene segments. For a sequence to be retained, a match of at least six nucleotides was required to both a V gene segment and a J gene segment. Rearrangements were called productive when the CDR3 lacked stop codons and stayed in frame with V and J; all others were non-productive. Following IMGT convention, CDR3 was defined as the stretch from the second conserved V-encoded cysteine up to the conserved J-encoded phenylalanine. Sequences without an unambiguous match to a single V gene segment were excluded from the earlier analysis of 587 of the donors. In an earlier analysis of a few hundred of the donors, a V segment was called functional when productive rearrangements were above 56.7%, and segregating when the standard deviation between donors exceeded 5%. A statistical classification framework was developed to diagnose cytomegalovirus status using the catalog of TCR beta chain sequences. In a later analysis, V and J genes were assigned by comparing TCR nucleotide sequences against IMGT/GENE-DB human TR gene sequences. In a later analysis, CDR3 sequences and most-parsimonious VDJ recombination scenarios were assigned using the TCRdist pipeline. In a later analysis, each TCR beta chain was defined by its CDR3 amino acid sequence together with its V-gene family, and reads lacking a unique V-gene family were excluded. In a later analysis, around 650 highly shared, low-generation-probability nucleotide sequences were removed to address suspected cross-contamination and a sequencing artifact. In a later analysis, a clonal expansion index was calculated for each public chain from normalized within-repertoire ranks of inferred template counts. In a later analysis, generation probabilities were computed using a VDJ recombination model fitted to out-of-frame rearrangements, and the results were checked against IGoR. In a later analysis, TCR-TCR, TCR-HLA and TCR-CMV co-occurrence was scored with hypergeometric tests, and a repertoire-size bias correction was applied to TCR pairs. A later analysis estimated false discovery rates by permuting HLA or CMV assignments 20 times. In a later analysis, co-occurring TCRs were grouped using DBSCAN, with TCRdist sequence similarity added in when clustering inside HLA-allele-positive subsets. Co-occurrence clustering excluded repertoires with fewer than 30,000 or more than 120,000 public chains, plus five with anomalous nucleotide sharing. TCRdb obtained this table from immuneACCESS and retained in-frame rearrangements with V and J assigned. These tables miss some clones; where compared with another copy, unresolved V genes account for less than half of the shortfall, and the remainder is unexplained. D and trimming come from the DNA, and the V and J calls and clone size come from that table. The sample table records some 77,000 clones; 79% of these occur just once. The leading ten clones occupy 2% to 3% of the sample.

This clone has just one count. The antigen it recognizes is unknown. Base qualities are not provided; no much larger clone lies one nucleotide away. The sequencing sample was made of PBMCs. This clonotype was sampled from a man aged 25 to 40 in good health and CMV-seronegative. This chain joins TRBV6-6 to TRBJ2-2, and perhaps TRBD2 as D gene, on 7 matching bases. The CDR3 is CASTPVAGARGGELFF. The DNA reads TGTGCCAGCACCCCGGTGGCGGGGGCTCGGGGCGGGGAGCTGTTTTTT.